Included here is one TCR beta chain sequence, with context. The antigen is not known. This specimen belongs to a study of cytomegalovirus exposure and HLA in healthy donors. The PCR made use of 60 Vbeta and 13 Jbeta primers. Profiled with immunoSEQ multiplex PCR; TCRdb holds only in-frame clones, not every one. Of 150,000 to 200,000 clones in the sample, just over 70% were seen once. Study-level results: Some public TCRs appeared in many individuals, while most sequences were rare. As a later analysis revealed, the rate of TCR association differed by HLA locus, with DRB1 most and HLA-C fewest. Among CMV-associated TCR beta chains, most appeared HLA-restricted in a later analysis.

The sample taken for sequencing was PBMCs. The clonotype originates from a human donor in good health.

In nucleotides, the CDR3 is TGTGCCAGCAGCCCCGGGGACAGGGGCGACACAGATACGCAGTATTTT. Its translation: CASSPGDRGDTDTQYF. The chain links TRBV9 to TRBJ2-3, with 10 bases aligning to TRBD1. The V segment lost 4 bases and the J segment 2 bases; nucleotides outside the gene matches: 7. Germline lookup yields CDR1 SGDLS and CDR2 YYNGEE. This CDR3 has 16 amino acids.